These T cell receptor beta chains were read from a single sample in a study of cytomegalovirus exposure and HLA in healthy donors. Using immunoSEQ multiplex PCR, the repertoire was profiled, and TCRdb retains in-frame clones only, with some absent. The sample comprises about 43,000 clones, roughly 60% of which are singletons, and about 9% rests with the top ten. The sample consisted of PBMCs. The receptors originated from a human donor in good health. The CDR3 runs from the conserved cysteine through the conserved F or W. A D gene is named only where the DNA matches it firmly. A row's size may be missing; if present it is once, few, many or a size class.

d_gene: .
j_gene: TRBJ1-5
v_gene: TRBV9
abundance: .
CDR3nt: TGTGCCAGCAGCGGGAGACCGGAAACTCAGCCCCAGCATTTT
CDR3aa: CASSGRPETQPQHF

d_gene: .
j_gene: TRBJ1-1
v_gene: TRBV14
abundance: .
CDR3nt: TGTGCCAGCAGCCCAGGGGAAATCGACACTGAAGCTTTCTTT
CDR3aa: CASSPGEIDTEAFF

d_gene: .
j_gene: TRBJ1-1
v_gene: TRBV15
abundance: once
CDR3nt: TGTGCCACCAGCAGAGGAAGCAAGAACACTGAAGCTTTCTTT
CDR3aa: CATSRGSKNTEAFF

d_gene: .
j_gene: TRBJ1-5
v_gene: TRBV6-6
abundance: .
CDR3nt: TGTGCCAGCAGTTACCCCAGGACTGATCAGCCCCAGCATTTT
CDR3aa: CASSYPRTDQPQHF

d_gene: .
j_gene: TRBJ1-2
v_gene: TRBV4-1
abundance: .
CDR3nt: TGCGCCAGCAGCCAAGAAGGCCAGGGGTTGTGGGATAACTATGGCTACACCTTC
CDR3aa: CASSQEGQGLWDNYGYTF

d_gene: TRBD2
j_gene: TRBJ2-1
v_gene: TRBV5-1
abundance: .
CDR3nt: TGCGCCAGCAGCTTGACACTAGCGGGGGCCGTAAGGCAGTTCTTC
CDR3aa: CASSLTLAGAVRQFF

d_gene: TRBD1
j_gene: TRBJ1-1
v_gene: TRBV2
abundance: few
CDR3nt: TGTGCCAGCAGGGCAGGACAGGCGACTCATGAAGCTTTCTTT
CDR3aa: CASRAGQATHEAFF

d_gene: TRBD1
j_gene: TRBJ2-7
v_gene: TRBV28
abundance: once
CDR3nt: TGTGCCAGCAGTTTGGACTCGACAGGGAACCAAAAGCAGTACTTC
CDR3aa: CASSLDSTGNQKQYF

d_gene: TRBD2
j_gene: TRBJ2-1
v_gene: TRBV7-3
abundance: few
CDR3nt: TGTGCCAGCAGCCGAACTAGCGGGGGATACAATGAGCAGTTCTTC
CDR3aa: CASSRTSGGYNEQFF

d_gene: .
j_gene: TRBJ1-5
v_gene: TRBV6-1
abundance: .
CDR3nt: TGTGCCAGCGACGAGACAGCGGGTAGCAATCAGCCCCAGCATTTT
CDR3aa: CASDETAGSNQPQHF

d_gene: TRBD1
j_gene: TRBJ2-7
v_gene: TRBV5-4
abundance: .
CDR3nt: TGTGCCAGCAGCTTGGTCCCGGACAGGGAGTTGGGATTC
CDR3aa: CASSLVPDRELGF

d_gene: .
j_gene: TRBJ1-1
v_gene: TRBV19
abundance: .
CDR3nt: TGTGCCAGTAGTACAAACCGGGACACTGAAGCTTTCTTT
CDR3aa: CASSTNRDTEAFF

d_gene: .
j_gene: TRBJ2-3
v_gene: TRBV5-1
abundance: .
CDR3nt: TGCGCCAGCAGCTTGGAACAGAGCGGAGATACGCAGTATTTT
CDR3aa: CASSLEQSGDTQYF

d_gene: TRBD1
j_gene: TRBJ1-1
v_gene: TRBV29-1
abundance: few
CDR3nt: TGCAGCGCCGGGACAGGGATGGCTGAAGCTTCCTTT
CDR3aa: CSAGTGMAEASF

d_gene: TRBD2
j_gene: TRBJ2-3
v_gene: TRBV13
abundance: .
CDR3nt: TGTGCCAGCAGCTCCCGGGGGGGCCGGGGAGATACGCAGTATTTT
CDR3aa: CASSSRGGRGDTQYF

d_gene: TRBD1
j_gene: TRBJ2-7
v_gene: TRBV6-1
abundance: few
CDR3nt: TGTGCCAGCAGTGAAGCTTGGACAGGCTCTTCCTACGAGCAGTACTTC
CDR3aa: CASSEAWTGSSYEQYF

d_gene: .
j_gene: TRBJ2-5
v_gene: TRBV18
abundance: .
CDR3nt: TGTGCCAGCTCAACCCGACAGGAAGAGACCCAGTACTTC
CDR3aa: CASSTRQEETQYF

d_gene: .
j_gene: TRBJ1-1
v_gene: TRBV19
abundance: .
CDR3nt: TGTGCCAGTATCTTGAGCGGGAACACTGAAGCTTTCTTT
CDR3aa: CASILSGNTEAFF

d_gene: TRBD1
j_gene: TRBJ2-4
v_gene: TRBV5-4
abundance: few
CDR3nt: TGTGCCAGCAGCTTCCGGACAGGGGAAAACATTCAGTACTTC
CDR3aa: CASSFRTGENIQYF

d_gene: .
j_gene: TRBJ2-3
v_gene: TRBV6-5
abundance: .
CDR3nt: TGTGCCAGCAGTTACCAGGGGTCCAGGGATACGCAGTATTTT
CDR3aa: CASSYQGSRDTQYF

d_gene: .
j_gene: TRBJ1-1
v_gene: TRBV5-4
abundance: .
CDR3nt: TGTGCCAGCAGCTTGGTGGCGGGGAGGGGAGCTTTCTTT
CDR3aa: CASSLVAGRGAFF

d_gene: TRBD2
j_gene: TRBJ2-1
v_gene: TRBV5-1
abundance: few
CDR3nt: TGCGCCAGCAGCTTGGAAAGCGGGGCGAATGAGCAGTTCTTC
CDR3aa: CASSLESGANEQFF

d_gene: TRBD2
j_gene: TRBJ2-3
v_gene: TRBV4-1
abundance: few
CDR3nt: TGCGCCAGCAGCCACGGCGGCGGGGGGGACTTACGCACAGATACGCAGTATTTT
CDR3aa: CASSHGGGGDLRTDTQYF

d_gene: TRBD2
j_gene: TRBJ2-1
v_gene: TRBV5-1
abundance: .
CDR3nt: TGCGCCAGCAGCACTACTAGCGGGGGGGCCGTTTACAATGAGCAGTTCTTC
CDR3aa: CASSTTSGGAVYNEQFF

d_gene: TRBD2
j_gene: TRBJ2-5
v_gene: TRBV7-2
abundance: few
CDR3nt: TGTGCCAGCAGCTCTTGGACTAGCGGGGGAGACGAGGAGACCCAGTACTTC
CDR3aa: CASSSWTSGGDEETQYF

d_gene: .
j_gene: TRBJ1-2
v_gene: TRBV15
abundance: .
CDR3nt: TGTGCCACCAGCAGAATTATAGGGGTGTACTCTGGCTACACCTTC
CDR3aa: CATSRIIGVYSGYTF

d_gene: .
j_gene: TRBJ1-1
v_gene: TRBV7-9
abundance: .
CDR3nt: TGTGCCAGCAGCCATGAGGTCGCATTGATGGCTTTCTTT
CDR3aa: CASSHEVALMAFF

d_gene: .
j_gene: TRBJ2-6
v_gene: TRBV5-1
abundance: few
CDR3nt: TGCGCCAGCACGGAAACAGGGAACTCTGGGGCCAACGTCCTGACTTTC
CDR3aa: CASTETGNSGANVLTF

d_gene: .
j_gene: TRBJ1-2
v_gene: TRBV14
abundance: .
CDR3nt: TGTGCCAGCAGCCAAGCTTACTATGGCTACACCTTC
CDR3aa: CASSQAYYGYTF

d_gene: .
j_gene: TRBJ2-7
v_gene: TRBV14
abundance: .
CDR3nt: TGTGCCAGCAGCCAGTCATGGGCCCGGTCCTACGAGCAGTACTTC
CDR3aa: CASSQSWARSYEQYF

d_gene: .
j_gene: TRBJ2-1
v_gene: TRBV28
abundance: .
CDR3nt: TGTGCTGGCGGGGGACAATACAATGAGCAGTTCTTC
CDR3aa: CAGGGQYNEQFF

d_gene: .
j_gene: TRBJ2-5
v_gene: TRBV6-5
abundance: .
CDR3nt: TGTGCCAGCAGTTACGTAGGGCGGGGATACCAAGAGACCCAGTACTTC
CDR3aa: CASSYVGRGYQETQYF

d_gene: .
j_gene: TRBJ1-2
v_gene: TRBV7-9
abundance: .
CDR3nt: TGTGCCAGCAGCCCCTTCGGGGGGGCAGGCTATGGCTACACCTTC
CDR3aa: CASSPFGGAGYGYTF

d_gene: TRBD1
j_gene: TRBJ2-2
v_gene: TRBV10-1
abundance: .
CDR3nt: TGCGCCAGCAGTGAGACAGGGGGCGCGGGCGGGGAGCTGTTTTTT
CDR3aa: CASSETGGAGGELFF

d_gene: .
j_gene: TRBJ2-7
v_gene: TRBV7-8
abundance: .
CDR3nt: TGTGCCAGCAGCTTAGCGCGGGGCGAGCAGTACTTC
CDR3aa: CASSLARGEQYF

d_gene: .
j_gene: TRBJ1-1
v_gene: TRBV29-1
abundance: .
CDR3nt: TGCAGCGTTGAAGATGACATCCGGGAAGCTTTCTTT
CDR3aa: CSVEDDIREAFF

d_gene: .
j_gene: TRBJ1-5
v_gene: TRBV6-5
abundance: few
CDR3nt: TGTGCCAGCAGTCCTGGGCGTCAGCCCCAGCATTTT
CDR3aa: CASSPGRQPQHF

d_gene: TRBD1
j_gene: TRBJ2-7
v_gene: TRBV2
abundance: few
CDR3nt: TGTGCCAGCCGGGGACAGGGTTACGAGCAGTACTTC
CDR3aa: CASRGQGYEQYF

d_gene: TRBD1
j_gene: TRBJ2-7
v_gene: TRBV5-4
abundance: .
CDR3nt: TGTGCCAGCAGCTTGCGGGACAGATCCTACGAGCAGTACTTC
CDR3aa: CASSLRDRSYEQYF

d_gene: .
j_gene: TRBJ2-5
v_gene: TRBV2
abundance: .
CDR3nt: TGTGCCAGCAGTCCCCGGAGACCAATCCCCCAAGAGACCCAGTACTTC
CDR3aa: CASSPRRPIPQETQYF

d_gene: TRBD1
j_gene: TRBJ1-6
v_gene: TRBV2
abundance: .
CDR3nt: TGTGCCAGCAGGAAAGACAGGGGTGGTTCACCCCTCCACTTT
CDR3aa: CASRKDRGGSPLHF

d_gene: TRBD1
j_gene: TRBJ2-1
v_gene: TRBV28
abundance: .
CDR3nt: TGTGCCACCCGGGACAGGCACAATGAGCAGTTCTTC
CDR3aa: CATRDRHNEQFF

d_gene: .
j_gene: TRBJ1-5
v_gene: TRBV7-8
abundance: .
CDR3nt: TGTGCCAGCAGCTTAGACAGGGAGAGTTATAGCAATCAGCCCCAGCATTTT
CDR3aa: CASSLDRESYSNQPQHF

d_gene: TRBD1
j_gene: TRBJ2-3
v_gene: TRBV7-3
abundance: .
CDR3nt: TGTGCCAGCAGCTTGGGACAGGGGGCAAATACGCAGTATTTT
CDR3aa: CASSLGQGANTQYF

d_gene: TRBD1
j_gene: TRBJ2-3
v_gene: TRBV15
abundance: .
CDR3nt: TGTGCCACCAGCAGCCGGGACAGACTCACAGATACGCAGTATTTT
CDR3aa: CATSSRDRLTDTQYF

d_gene: TRBD2
j_gene: TRBJ2-1
v_gene: TRBV7-9
abundance: .
CDR3nt: TGTGCCAGCAGCTTGACTAGCGGGGCCCACAATGAGCAGTTCTTC
CDR3aa: CASSLTSGAHNEQFF

d_gene: TRBD2
j_gene: TRBJ2-5
v_gene: TRBV5-4
abundance: .
CDR3nt: TGTGCCAGCAGCTTGGGGACTAGCGGGGGGGAAGAGACCCAGTACTTC
CDR3aa: CASSLGTSGGEETQYF

d_gene: TRBD1
j_gene: TRBJ2-7
v_gene: TRBV2
abundance: .
CDR3nt: TGTGCCAGCAGGGGGACAGGCACCGAGCAGTACTTC
CDR3aa: CASRGTGTEQYF

d_gene: .
j_gene: TRBJ1-6
v_gene: TRBV4-3
abundance: .
CDR3nt: TGCGCCAGCAGCCAAGATAGCAGCAGGGACCTCCACTTT
CDR3aa: CASSQDSSRDLHF

d_gene: .
j_gene: TRBJ2-1
v_gene: TRBV10-3
abundance: .
CDR3nt: TGTGCCACCAGGGGGGGGGCCCTCAATGAGCAGTTCTTC
CDR3aa: CATRGGALNEQFF

d_gene: .
j_gene: TRBJ2-3
v_gene: TRBV9
abundance: .
CDR3nt: TGTGCCAGCAGCGTAGGAGGCGCAGATACGCAGTATTTT
CDR3aa: CASSVGGADTQYF

d_gene: .
j_gene: TRBJ1-6
v_gene: TRBV5-8
abundance: .
CDR3nt: TGTGCCAGCAGCTTGTCGACAGCATACCTCGAAATTCTTGGGCCCTTT
CDR3aa: CASSLSTAYLEILGPF